Below, one T cell receptor beta chain is given with its context. Which antigen it targets is not known. Base quality data are lacking; no much larger clone is found one base away. This sample is drawn from a study of radiotherapy plus CTLA-4 blockade in lung cancer (dated by TCRdb to the late 2010s). For the wider study: Among the enrolled patients, 15% to 20% had an objective response, and around 31% reached disease control. The paper's findings and limits, for the study overall: After treatment with radiotherapy and ipilimumab, TCR clones that originated in tumors expanded in peripheral blood. Increased serum interferon-beta after radiation, together with early dynamic changes in blood T cell clones, were reported to be the strongest predictors of response.

Looking up the germline V gene yields CDR1 SGDLS and CDR2 YYNGEE. Measured from the cysteine to the phenylalanine, the CDR3 is 15 residues long. CDR3 DNA only is kept here, 45 bases in frame from base 1. V ends up 0 bases short and J 8 bases short, with an unmatched junction base count of 6. In this study, focal radiation therapy paired with CTLA-4 blockade (ipilimumab) was tested in patients who had chemo-refractory metastatic non-small-cell lung cancer. The library was produced with the immunoSEQ multiplex PCR assay. In TCRdb, the immuneACCESS table is reduced to in-frame sequences with V and J assigned. These tables do not hold every clone; where another copy was compared, an unresolved V gene accounts for under half, and the others remain unexplained. The sample table lists about 39,000 clones, more than 75% of them with a count of one. The ten largest make up 20% to 30% of the sample.

This material consisted of peripheral blood, taken from a patient treated with radiotherapy plus ipilimumab. The V gene is TRBV9 and the J gene is TRBJ1-3, and 9 junction bases match TRBD1. The receptor was isolated from a human donor with non-small cell lung cancer that progressed on radiotherapy plus ipilimumab. For the CDR3, the sequence is CASSVGDRVDHTIYF. Here is the DNA: TGTGCCAGCAGCGTAGGGGACAGGGTGGATCACACCATATATTTT.